What follows are 3 T cell receptor beta chains derived from one specimen sequenced in a study of T cell clonality in common variable immunodeficiency. Measured with immunoSEQ multiplex PCR; TCRdb has only the in-frame clones, and not every one. Singletons are absent from the sample, which has tens of thousands of clones. Overall study findings and caveats: In common variable immunodeficiency, TCR beta chains reportedly carried fewer deletions and N-nucleotide insertions.

These receptors are not linked to any known antigen. The sequenced sample consisted of peripheral blood mononuclear cells. The receptor set was obtained from a human donor with common variable immunodeficiency.

With regard to this clone: Read coverage stops 3 residues before the CDR3 terminus; the germline J gene supplies the remainder. The rearrangement uses TRBV7-9 and TRBJ1-2; the D gene is possibly TRBD1 (6 bases). The CDR3 is 14 amino acids. Germline-derived CDR1 and CDR2 are SEHNR and FQNEAQ (reference sequence). With 5 bases removed from V and 7 bases from J, the gap between germline ends came to 17 bases. The CDR3 bases that were read are TGTGCCAGCAGCCGAACCCCAGGGGAGAGTGGC. Translation gives CASSRTPGESG. The full CDR3 is CASSRTPGESGYTF. The full variable domain, in which reference TRBV7-9 and TRBJ1-2 provide the parts outside the CDR3, is DTGVSQNPRHKITKRGQNVTFRCDPISEHNRLYWYRQTLGQGPEFLTYFQNEAQLEKSRLLSDRFSAERPKGSFSTLEIQRTEQGDSAMYLCASSRTPGESGYTFGSGTRLTVV.

Notes on this clone: The CDR3 end lies 3 residues beyond the end of the read and is filled in from the germline J gene. This chain uses TRBV30 with TRBJ1-2; D call uncertain. The CDR3 is made up of 14 amino acids. The V gene's germline CDR1 is GTSNPN and CDR2 SVGIG (reference sequence). The CDR3 protein is CAWSVPGSRGGYTF. Incomplete CDR3 DNA: TGTGCCTGGAGTGTACCGGGGTCGAGAGGAGGC.

This clone was counted many times. Sequencing ends 3 residues short of the CDR3 end; the germline J gene provides the rest. The genes are TRBV7-2 and TRBJ2-3; TRBD1 matches 9 bases. The CDR3 is 14 amino acids. CDR1 SGHTA and CDR2 FQGNSA come from the germline V gene. The V gene end was trimmed by 3 bases and the J gene end by 6 bases; junction bases not matched to a gene: 4. The CDR3 here is CASSLDRGGDTQYF. The CDR3 bases that were read are TGTGCCAGCAGCTTGGACAGGGGAGGGGATACG.